This T cell receptor beta chain appears in the sequencing data of a study of T-cell memory formation after mild COVID-19. V gave up 4 bases and J gave up 9 bases, with 13 bases separating them. This CDR3 comprises 13 residues. The germline V gene has CDR1 MNHNS and CDR2 SASEGT. In TCRdb, the 5' RACE reads were re-called with MiXCR into one record per CDR3 protein. Counted here are 350,000 to 500,000 distinct CDR3 sequences, 20% to 30% occurring once; the ten biggest clones make up roughly 13%. This clonotype was seen more than once but under ten times. The clonotype was recovered from an adult woman who had mild COVID-19 (a few samples of this study predate the infection). Cell type and time point are not known. The specimen was PBMCs or a T cell subset sorted from them (not recorded which). The rearrangement joins TRBV6-1 to TRBJ2-1; D possibly corresponds to TRBD1 (5 bases). The CDR3 region has the DNA TGTGCCAGCAGTGGTCAGGGATATGGTGAGCAGTTCTTC. This sequence encodes CASSGQGYGEQFF.